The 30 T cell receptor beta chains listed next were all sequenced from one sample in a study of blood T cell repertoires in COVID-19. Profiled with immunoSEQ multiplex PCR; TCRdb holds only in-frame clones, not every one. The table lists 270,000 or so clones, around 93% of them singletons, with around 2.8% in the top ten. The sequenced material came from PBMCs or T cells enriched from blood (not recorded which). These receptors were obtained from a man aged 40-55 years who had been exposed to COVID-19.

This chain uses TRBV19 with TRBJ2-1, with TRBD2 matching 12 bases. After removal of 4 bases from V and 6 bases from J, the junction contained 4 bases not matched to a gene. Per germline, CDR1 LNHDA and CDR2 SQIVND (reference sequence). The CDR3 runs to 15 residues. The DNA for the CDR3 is TGTGCCAGTAGTAGAGGGACTAGCGGGTTCAATGAGCAGTTCTTC. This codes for CASSRGTSGFNEQFF.

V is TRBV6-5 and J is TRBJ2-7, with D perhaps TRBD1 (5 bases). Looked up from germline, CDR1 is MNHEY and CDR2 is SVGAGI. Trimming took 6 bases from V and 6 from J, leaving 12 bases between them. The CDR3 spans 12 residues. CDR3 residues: CASSQGRFEQYF. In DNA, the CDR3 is TGTGCCAGCAGCCAGGGAAGGTTCGAGCAGTACTTC.

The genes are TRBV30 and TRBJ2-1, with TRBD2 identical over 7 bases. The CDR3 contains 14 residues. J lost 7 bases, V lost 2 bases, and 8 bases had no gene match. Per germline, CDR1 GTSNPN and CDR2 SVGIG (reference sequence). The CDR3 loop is CAWSPREARNEQFF. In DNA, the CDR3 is TGTGCCTGGAGTCCCCGGGAGGCGAGGAATGAGCAGTTCTTC.

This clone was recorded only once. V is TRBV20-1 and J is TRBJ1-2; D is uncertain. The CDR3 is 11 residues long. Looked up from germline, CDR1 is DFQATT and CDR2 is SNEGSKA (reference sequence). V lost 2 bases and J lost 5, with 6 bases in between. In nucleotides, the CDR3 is TGCAGTGCTAGATACGGGTATGGCTACACCTTC. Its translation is CSARYGYGYTF.

CDR3 DNA: TGTGCCAGCAGCCAACTGGAGACCCAGTACTTC. Protein: CASSQLETQYF. The chain links TRBV7-3 to TRBJ2-5; D is undetermined. The CDR3 has 11 residues. Trimming removed 5 bases from V and 5 bases from J, with 6 bases in between. CDR1 and CDR2 from the germline V gene are SGHTA and FQGTGA.

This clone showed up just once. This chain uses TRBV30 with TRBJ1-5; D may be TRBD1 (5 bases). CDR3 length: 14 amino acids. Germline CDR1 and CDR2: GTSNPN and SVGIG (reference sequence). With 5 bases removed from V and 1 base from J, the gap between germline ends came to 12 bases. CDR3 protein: CAWRHPGSNQPQHF. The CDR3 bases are TGTGCCTGGCGGCATCCAGGGAGCAATCAGCCCCAGCATTTT.

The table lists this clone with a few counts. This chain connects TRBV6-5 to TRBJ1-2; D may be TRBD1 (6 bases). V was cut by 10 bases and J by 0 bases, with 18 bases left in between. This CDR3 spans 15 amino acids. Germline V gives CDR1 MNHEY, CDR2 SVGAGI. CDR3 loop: CATHWGGPTNYGYTF. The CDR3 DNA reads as TGTGCCACCCATTGGGGGGGCCCAACTAACTATGGCTACACCTTC.

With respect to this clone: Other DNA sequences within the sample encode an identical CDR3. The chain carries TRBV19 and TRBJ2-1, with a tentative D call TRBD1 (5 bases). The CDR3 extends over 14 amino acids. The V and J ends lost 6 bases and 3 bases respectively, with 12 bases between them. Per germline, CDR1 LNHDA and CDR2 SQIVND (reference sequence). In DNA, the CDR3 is TGTGCCAGTAGGGGGCAGGGTTTCTACAATGAGCAGTTCTTC. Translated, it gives CASRGQGFYNEQFF. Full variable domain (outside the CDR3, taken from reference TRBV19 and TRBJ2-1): DGGITQSPKYLFRKEGQNVTLSCEQNLNHDAMYWYRQDPGQGLRLIYYSQIVNDFQKGDIAEGYSVSREKKESFPLTVTSAQKNPTAFYLCASRGQGFYNEQFFGPGTRLTVL.

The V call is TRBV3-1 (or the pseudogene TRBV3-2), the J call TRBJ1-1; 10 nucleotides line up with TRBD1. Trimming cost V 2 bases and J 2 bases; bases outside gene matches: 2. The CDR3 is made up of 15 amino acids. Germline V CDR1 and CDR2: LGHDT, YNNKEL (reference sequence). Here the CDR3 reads CASSQRDRGNTEAFF. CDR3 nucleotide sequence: TGTGCCAGCAGCCAAAGGGACAGGGGAAACACTGAAGCTTTCTTT.

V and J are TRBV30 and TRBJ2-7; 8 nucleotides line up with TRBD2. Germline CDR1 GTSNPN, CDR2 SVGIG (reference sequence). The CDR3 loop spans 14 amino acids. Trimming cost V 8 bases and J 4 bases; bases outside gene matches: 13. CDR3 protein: CARPTTSGIYEQYF. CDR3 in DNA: TGTGCCCGCCCGACAACTAGCGGTATTTACGAGCAGTACTTC.

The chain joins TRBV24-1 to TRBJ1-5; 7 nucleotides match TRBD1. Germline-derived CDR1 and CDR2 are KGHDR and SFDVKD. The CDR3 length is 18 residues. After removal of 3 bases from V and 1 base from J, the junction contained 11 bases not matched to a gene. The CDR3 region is CATSDLMTGWESNQPQHF. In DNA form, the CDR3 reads TGTGCCACCAGTGATCTAATGACAGGGTGGGAAAGCAATCAGCCCCAGCATTTT.

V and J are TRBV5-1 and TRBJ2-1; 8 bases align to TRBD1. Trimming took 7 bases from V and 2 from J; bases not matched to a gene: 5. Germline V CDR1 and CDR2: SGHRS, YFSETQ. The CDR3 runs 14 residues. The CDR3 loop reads CASVGQGPYNEQFF. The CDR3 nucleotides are TGCGCCAGCGTAGGACAGGGACCCTACAATGAGCAGTTCTTC.

The CDR3: CASSFAGREKLFF. DNA of the CDR3: TGTGCCAGCAGTTTCGCGGGGCGCGAAAAACTGTTTTTT. The rearrangement joins TRBV27 to TRBJ1-4; maybe TRBD1 (5 bases). This CDR3 contains 13 residues. CDR1 is MNHEY, CDR2 SMNVEV, per germline (reference sequence). Trimming removed 3 bases from V and 8 bases from J, with 10 bases in between.

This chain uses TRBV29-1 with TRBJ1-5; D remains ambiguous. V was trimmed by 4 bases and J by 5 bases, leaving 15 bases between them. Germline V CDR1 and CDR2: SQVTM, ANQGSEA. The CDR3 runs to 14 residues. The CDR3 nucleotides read TGCAGCGTTGGAAGGGCGGGTACGGATCAGCCCCAGCATTTT. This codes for CSVGRAGTDQPQHF. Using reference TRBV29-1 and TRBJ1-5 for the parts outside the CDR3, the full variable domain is SAVISQKPSRDICQRGTSLTIQCQVDSQVTMMFWYRQQPGQSLTLIATANQGSEATYESGFVIDKFPISRPNLTFSTLTVSNMSPEDSSIYLCSVGRAGTDQPQHFGDGTRLSIL.

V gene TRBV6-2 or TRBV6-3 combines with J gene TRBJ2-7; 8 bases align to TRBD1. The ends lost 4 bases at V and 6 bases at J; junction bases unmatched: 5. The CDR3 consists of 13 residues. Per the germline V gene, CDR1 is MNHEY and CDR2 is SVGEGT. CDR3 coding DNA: TGTGCCAGCAGTTTACGACAGGGGAGCGAGCAGTACTTC. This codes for CASSLRQGSEQYF.

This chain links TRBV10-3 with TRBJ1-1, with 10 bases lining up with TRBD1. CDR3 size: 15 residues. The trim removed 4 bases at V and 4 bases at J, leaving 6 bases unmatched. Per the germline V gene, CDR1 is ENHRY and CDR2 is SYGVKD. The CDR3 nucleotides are TGTGCCATCAGTGCAAGACAGGGGGCGGTCACTGAAGCTTTCTTT. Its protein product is CAISARQGAVTEAFF.

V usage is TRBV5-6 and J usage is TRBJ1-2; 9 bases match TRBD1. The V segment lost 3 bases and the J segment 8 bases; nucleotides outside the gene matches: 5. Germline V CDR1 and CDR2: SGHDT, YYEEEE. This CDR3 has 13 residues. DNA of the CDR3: TGTGCCAGCAGCTCCTGGACAGGGGAAGGCTACACCTTC. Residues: CASSSWTGEGYTF.

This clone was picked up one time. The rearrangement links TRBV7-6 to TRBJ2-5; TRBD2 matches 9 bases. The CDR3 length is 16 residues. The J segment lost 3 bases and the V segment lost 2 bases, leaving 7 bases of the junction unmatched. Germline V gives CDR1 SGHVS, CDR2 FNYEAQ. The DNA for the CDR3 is TGTGCCAGCAGCTTACTAGGACTAGCGCAAAAAGAGACCCAGTACTTC. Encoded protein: CASSLLGLAQKETQYF. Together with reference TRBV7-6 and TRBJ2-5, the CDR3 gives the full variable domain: GAGVSQSPRYKVTKRGQDVALRCDPISGHVSLYWYRQALGQGPEFLTYFNYEAQQDKSGLPNDRFSAERPEGSISTLTIQRTEQRDSAMYRCASSLLGLAQKETQYFGPGTRLLVL.

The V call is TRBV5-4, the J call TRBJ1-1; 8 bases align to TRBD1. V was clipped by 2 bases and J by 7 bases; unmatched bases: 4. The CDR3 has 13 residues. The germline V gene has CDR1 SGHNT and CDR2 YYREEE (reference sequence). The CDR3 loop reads CASSFGQGVEAFF. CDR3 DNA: TGTGCCAGCAGCTTCGGACAGGGTGTTGAAGCTTTCTTT. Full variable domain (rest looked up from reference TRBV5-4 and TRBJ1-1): ETGVTQSPTHLIKTRGQQVTLRCSSQSGHNTVSWYQQALGQGPQFIFQYYREEENGRGNFPPRFSGLQFPNYSSELNVNALELDDSALYLCASSFGQGVEAFFGQGTRLTVV.

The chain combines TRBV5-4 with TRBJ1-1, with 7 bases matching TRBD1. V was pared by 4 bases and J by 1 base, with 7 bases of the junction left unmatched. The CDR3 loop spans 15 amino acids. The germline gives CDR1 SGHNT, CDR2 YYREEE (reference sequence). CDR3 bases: TGTGCCAGCAGCCTCGAGGGGGCGCGGAACACTGAAGCTTTCTTT. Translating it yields CASSLEGARNTEAFF.

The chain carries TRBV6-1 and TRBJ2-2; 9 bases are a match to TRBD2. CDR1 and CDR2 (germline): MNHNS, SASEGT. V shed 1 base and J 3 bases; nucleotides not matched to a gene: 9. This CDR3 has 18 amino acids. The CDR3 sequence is CASSEDLAGGRHTGELFF. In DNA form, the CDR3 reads TGTGCCAGCAGTGAAGACCTGGCGGGAGGGCGTCACACCGGGGAGCTGTTTTTT.

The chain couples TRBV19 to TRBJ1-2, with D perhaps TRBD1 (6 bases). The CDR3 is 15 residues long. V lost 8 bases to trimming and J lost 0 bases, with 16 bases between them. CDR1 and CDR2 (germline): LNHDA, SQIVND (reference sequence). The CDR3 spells CASVPPGQPNYGYTF. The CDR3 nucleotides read TGTGCCAGTGTTCCTCCGGGACAACCTAACTATGGCTACACCTTC.

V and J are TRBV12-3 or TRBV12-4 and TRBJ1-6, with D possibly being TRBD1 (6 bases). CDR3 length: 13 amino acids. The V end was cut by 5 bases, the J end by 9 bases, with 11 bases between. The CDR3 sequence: CASSQIRGSPLHF. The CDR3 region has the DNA TGTGCCAGCAGTCAGATCAGGGGTTCACCCCTCCACTTT.

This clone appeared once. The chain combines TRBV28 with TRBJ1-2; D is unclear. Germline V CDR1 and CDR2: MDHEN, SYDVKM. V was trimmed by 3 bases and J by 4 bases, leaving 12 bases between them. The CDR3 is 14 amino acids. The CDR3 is CASSFEGAPYGYTF. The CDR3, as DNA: TGTGCCAGCAGTTTCGAGGGAGCTCCCTATGGCTACACCTTC.

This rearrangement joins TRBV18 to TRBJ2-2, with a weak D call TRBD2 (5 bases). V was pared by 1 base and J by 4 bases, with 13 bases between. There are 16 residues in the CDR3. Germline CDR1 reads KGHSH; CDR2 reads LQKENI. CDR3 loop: CASSPLAGIGTGELFF. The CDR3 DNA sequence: TGTGCCAGCTCACCACTAGCCGGGATCGGCACCGGGGAGCTGTTTTTT. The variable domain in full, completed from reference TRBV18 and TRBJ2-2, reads NAGVMQNPRHLVRRRGQEARLRCSPMKGHSHVYWYRQLPEEGLKFMVYLQKENIIDESGMPKERFSAEFPKEGPSILRIQQVVRGDSAAYFCASSPLAGIGTGELFFGEGSRLTVL.

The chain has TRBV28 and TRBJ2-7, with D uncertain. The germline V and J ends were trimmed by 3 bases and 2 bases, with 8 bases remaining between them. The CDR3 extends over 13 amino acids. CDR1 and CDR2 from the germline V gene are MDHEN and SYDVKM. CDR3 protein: CASSFASPYEQYF. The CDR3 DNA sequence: TGTGCCAGCAGTTTTGCTAGTCCCTACGAGCAGTACTTC.

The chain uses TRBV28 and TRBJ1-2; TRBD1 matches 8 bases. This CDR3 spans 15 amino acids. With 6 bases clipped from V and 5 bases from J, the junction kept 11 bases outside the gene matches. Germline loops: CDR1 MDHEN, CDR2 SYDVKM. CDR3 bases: TGTGCCAGCAGACTCCGGGACAGGAGAAATTATGGCTACACCTTC. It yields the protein CASRLRDRRNYGYTF.

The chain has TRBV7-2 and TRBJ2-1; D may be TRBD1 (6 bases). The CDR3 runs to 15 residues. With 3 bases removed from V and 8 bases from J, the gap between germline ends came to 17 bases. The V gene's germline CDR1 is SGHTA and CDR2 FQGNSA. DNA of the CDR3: TGTGCCAGCAGCTTTGGACAGTGGGGGAACGATGAGCAGTTCTTC. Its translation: CASSFGQWGNDEQFF.

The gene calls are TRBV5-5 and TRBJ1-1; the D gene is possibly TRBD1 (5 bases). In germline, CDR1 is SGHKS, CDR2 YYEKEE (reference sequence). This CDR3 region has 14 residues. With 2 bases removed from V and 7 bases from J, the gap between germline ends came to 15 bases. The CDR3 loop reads CASSLTGDTIEAFF. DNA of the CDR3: TGTGCCAGCAGCTTAACAGGAGATACAATTGAAGCTTTCTTT.

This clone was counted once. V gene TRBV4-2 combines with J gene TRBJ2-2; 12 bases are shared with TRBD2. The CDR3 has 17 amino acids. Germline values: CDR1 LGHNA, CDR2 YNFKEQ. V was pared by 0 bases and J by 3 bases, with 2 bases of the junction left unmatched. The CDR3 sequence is CASSQDRLAGDTGELFF. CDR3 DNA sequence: TGTGCCAGCAGCCAAGATCGACTAGCGGGAGACACCGGGGAGCTGTTTTTT.